This TCR beta chain stems from a study of blood T cell repertoires in COVID-19. Overall study: Researchers got acute and convalescent COVID-19 samples from the United States, Italy and Spain.

Measured with immunoSEQ multiplex PCR; TCRdb has only the in-frame clones, and not every one. The table includes fewer than 150,000 clones, roughly four fifths detected once. Sequencing was done on a sample of peripheral blood. The source is a human donor in a cohort sampled during active COVID-19.

This chain's CDR3 is CASSAGTGGNQPQHF. CDR3 sequence (DNA): TGTGCCAGCAGCGCCGGGACAGGGGGGAATCAGCCCCAGCATTTT. J is TRBJ1-5 and V is TRBV6-4; 11 bases fit TRBD1. CDR1 is MRHNA and CDR2 is SNTAGT in the germline V gene. There are 15 residues in the CDR3. With V trimmed by 6 bases and J by 4 bases, 5 bases remained unmatched.